The rows below give T cell receptor beta chains drawn from one sample of a study of T-cell reconstitution after alpha-beta-depleted transplantation in children. MiXCR, run by TCRdb on the PCR reads, gives a single entry per CDR3 protein. The sample has more than 500,000 distinct CDR3 sequences; over 9.5% are singletons. The material was PBMCs, mostly from graft donor cells, obtained 180 days after TCRalphabeta/CD19-depleted stem cell transplant. All receptors come from a female patient between 2 and 15 years old who had a stem cell transplant for aplastic anemia, so the T cells may come from the graft donor. CDR3s include the opening cysteine and the closing phenylalanine or tryptophan. A D gene is named only where the DNA matches it firmly. Not all rows give a size; the values are once, few, many and, for expanded clones, a class.

d_call	v_call	clone_size	j_call	cdr3_aa	cdr3_nt
TRBD1	TRBV6-1	few	TRBJ1-1	CASSQTRQGEAFF	TGTGCCAGCAGCCAAACACGACAGGGTGAAGCTTTCTTT
.	TRBV29-1	many	TRBJ1-1	CSVELAGKNTEAFF	TGCAGCGTTGAACTAGCAGGGAAGAACACTGAAGCTTTCTTT
TRBD1	TRBV20-1	.	TRBJ2-2	CCARVRVTGDTGELFF	TGCTGTGCTAGAGTCCGGGTGACAGGGGACACCGGGGAGCTGTTTTTT
.	TRBV5-1	few	TRBJ2-1	CASSHSQGSGAGVLFF	TGCGCCAGCAGTCATTCACAGGGGTCCGGAGCGGGAGTCTTGTTCTTC
TRBD2	TRBV4-2	.	TRBJ2-2	CASSQDLGGTSENTGELFF	TGTGCCAGCAGCCAAGATTTGGGGGGGACTAGCGAGAACACCGGGGAGCTGTTTTTT
.	TRBV18	.	TRBJ2-2	CASSPLGRGSATAELFF	TGTGCCAGCTCACCACTAGGAAGAGGGTCGGCCACCGCGGAGCTGTTTTTT
TRBD1	TRBV18	few	TRBJ2-5	CASSPASDGPYRGATQYF	TGTGCCAGCTCACCGGCCAGTGATGGTCCTTACAGGGGAGCGACCCAGTACTTC
TRBD2	TRBV29-1	.	TRBJ2-1	CSVRMGTMGYNEQFF	TGCAGCGTTCGAATGGGGACTATGGGCTACAATGAGCAGTTCTTC
TRBD2	TRBV20-1	.	TRBJ2-1	CSAPGLAGGRSYNEQFF	TGCAGTGCCCCGGGACTAGCGGGAGGGAGGTCCTACAATGAGCAGTTCTTC
.	TRBV19	.	TRBJ2-5	CASSIKWGLYQETQYF	TGTGCCAGTAGTATAAAGTGGGGACTGTACCAAGAGACCCAGTACTTC
TRBD2	TRBV3-1	few	TRBJ2-7	CASSQDWLSSGRNEQYF	TGTGCCAGCAGCCAAGATTGGTTAAGTAGCGGGAGGAACGAGCAGTACTTC
.	TRBV20-1	few	TRBJ2-1	CSAEELLDEQFF	TGCAGTGCAGAGGAGTTGCTCGATGAGCAGTTCTTC
.	TRBV4-2	.	TRBJ2-2	CASSLLPVWESGELFF	TGTGCCAGCAGCCTCCTCCCGGTTTGGGAGTCCGGGGAGCTGTTTTTT
TRBD2	TRBV11-2	.	TRBJ2-3	CASGRAPHRYAAGGWYF	TGTGCCTCCGGGAGGGCCCCGCACAGATACGCAGCCGGAGGTTGGTATTTT
TRBD2	TRBV7-8	many	TRBJ2-1	CASSATGTSGNEQFF	TGTGCCAGCAGCGCAACCGGGACTAGTGGCAATGAGCAGTTCTTC
.	TRBV6-5	.	TRBJ2-1	CASSSRPYRSSYNEQFF	TGTGCCAGCAGTTCCCGACCCTACCGAAGCTCCTACAATGAGCAGTTCTTC
.	TRBV29-1	few	TRBJ1-4	CSVADEKLFF	TGCAGCGTTGCTGATGAAAAACTGTTTTTT
TRBD1	TRBV3-1	.	TRBJ2-5	CASSHTTGQGVGETQYF	TGTGCCAGCAGCCACACCACTGGACAGGGGGTCGGGGAGACCCAGTACTTC
.	TRBV4-1	.	TRBJ1-5	CASSQDFAGGGQPQHF	TGCGCCAGCAGCCAAGATTTCGCCGGAGGCGGTCAGCCCCAGCATTTT
TRBD2	TRBV20-1	.	TRBJ2-5	CSAFRLAETQYF	TGCAGTGCTTTCAGACTAGCAGAGACCCAGTACTTC
TRBD1	TRBV20-1	few	TRBJ2-7	CSARGDRLELAEQYF	TGCAGTGCTAGGGGGGACAGGTTGGAACTGGCCGAGCAGTACTTC
TRBD1	TRBV28	.	TRBJ2-1	CASTPTGDTIEQFF	TGTGCCAGCACTCCGACAGGGGATACCATTGAGCAGTTCTTC
TRBD1	TRBV15	.	TRBJ1-1	CATSRKRQGGHTEAFF	TGTGCCACCAGCAGAAAACGACAGGGGGGGCACACTGAAGCTTTCTTT